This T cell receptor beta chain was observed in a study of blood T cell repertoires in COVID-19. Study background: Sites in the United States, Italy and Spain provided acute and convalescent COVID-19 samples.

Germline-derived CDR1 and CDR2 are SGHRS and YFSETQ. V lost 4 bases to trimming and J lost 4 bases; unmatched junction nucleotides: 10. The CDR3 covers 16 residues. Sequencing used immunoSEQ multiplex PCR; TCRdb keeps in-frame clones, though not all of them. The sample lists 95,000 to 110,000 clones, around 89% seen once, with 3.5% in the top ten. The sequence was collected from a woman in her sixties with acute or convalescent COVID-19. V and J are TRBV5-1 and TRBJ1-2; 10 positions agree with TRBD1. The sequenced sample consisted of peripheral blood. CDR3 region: CASSPGTGVGGYGYTF. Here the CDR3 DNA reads TGCGCCAGCAGCCCAGGGACAGGGGTCGGCGGCTATGGCTACACCTTC.